This T cell receptor beta chain was captured in a study of human T cells and chemical hapten exposure. Turning to the study itself: The patch tests put 0.01% DPC on the skin of the upper back and were read 6 days later.

The germline V gene has CDR1 SGHAT and CDR2 FQNNGV. V shed 5 bases and J 11 bases; nucleotides not matched to a gene: 17. The CDR3 has 15 amino acids. This clonotype was recorded a few times. Its antigen is not identified. General study results and limits: Expanded TCRs made up significantly more big CDR3 similarity clusters than controls did. Positive correlation was observed between PT1 expanded TCR counts and patch test score.

Sample time point: patch test 1, 2 weeks after DPC sensitization. This sample's treatment: therapeutic diphenylcyclopropenone sensitization with weekly scalp DPC. Individual cDNA molecules (in the library) carried attached unique molecular identifiers. MiXCR, applied by TCRdb to the RACE reads, yields one record per CDR3 protein. The table has approximately 350,000 distinct CDR3 sequences, around 7% seen once. The chain recombines TRBV11-2 with TRBJ2-7, with 8 bases fitting TRBD2. The sample was whole blood, taken in connection with sensitization to the hapten diphenylcyclopropenone (DPC). The source is a woman aged 18-29 years with alopecia areata. Some clones in this sample may be carry-over from other donors' samples. DNA for the CDR3: TGTGCCAGCAGCAGAGGAGGGAGCGGGGGACCCGCAGAGTACTTC. Its translation is CASSRGGSGGPAEYF.